One sample yielded the 20 T cell receptor beta chains listed below, sequenced in a study of CD8 T cells in ankylosing spondylitis. The study's findings and limits: Ankylosing spondylitis blood seemed to carry a telltale TCR beta motif made of under ten highly homologous variants.

Their target antigens are unknown. MiXCR, applied by TCRdb to the 5' RACE reads, yields one record per CDR3 protein. The table has more than 300,000 distinct CDR3 sequences, roughly 8% seen once. Sequences were obtained from blood, either unsorted or a sorted T cell fraction (not recorded which). Source of these receptors: a male donor with ankylosing spondylitis.

This clonotype occurred a few times. This chain joins TRBV20-1 and TRBJ2-3, with D perhaps matching TRBD2 (5 bases). The CDR3 is 14 amino acids. Germline CDR1 DFQATT, CDR2 SNEGSKA (reference sequence). Trimming took 0 bases from V and 1 from J, leaving 8 bases between them. The CDR3, as DNA: TGCAGTGCTAGAGAAGCGGACCGCACAGATACGCAGTATTTT. Translated, it gives CSAREADRTDTQYF.

The J gene is TRBJ2-3, the V gene TRBV7-2, with 11 bases matching TRBD2. The CDR3 spans 17 residues. V was pared by 0 bases and J by 7 bases, with 9 bases of the junction left unmatched. CDR1 and CDR2 (germline): SGHTA, FQGNSA. CDR3 sequence reads: CASSLARVLAGGHTQYF. CDR3 DNA: TGTGCCAGCAGCTTAGCTCGAGTCCTAGCGGGAGGCCATACGCAGTATTTT.

This chain links TRBV3-1 with TRBJ2-6, with a possible D match to TRBD2 (7 bases). In germline, CDR1 is LGHDT, CDR2 YNNKEL (reference sequence). Trimming removed 4 bases at V and 4 bases at J, with 17 bases between. The CDR3 loop spans 17 amino acids. Here the CDR3 reads CASSPGGGGRGANVLTF. The CDR3 nucleotides read TGTGCCAGCAGCCCCGGAGGCGGGGGCAGGGGGGCCAACGTCCTGACTTTC.

The chain recombines TRBV20-1 with TRBJ2-3; 7 nucleotides match TRBD2. Germline V gene lookup returns CDR1 DFQATT and CDR2 SNEGSKA (reference sequence). Unmatched junction bases numbered 7, after V lost 5 bases and J lost 2 bases. The CDR3 has 14 residues. CDR3 amino acids: CSAGGVSLTDTQYF. The CDR3 nucleotides read TGCAGTGCTGGGGGGGTTTCTCTCACAGATACGCAGTATTTT.

Only a few counts were recorded for this clonotype. This chain links TRBV5-1 with TRBJ1-6; tentative D call: TRBD1 (6 bases). V dropped 0 bases and J dropped 9 bases, with 19 bases sitting between them. Germline CDR1 is SGHRS and CDR2 is YFSETQ. This CDR3 spans 17 amino acids. The CDR3 nucleotides are TGCGCCAGCAGCTTGGAAGTAGGGTCAGGGGTACGTTCACCCCTCCACTTT. This sequence encodes CASSLEVGSGVRSPLHF.

The gene calls are TRBV27 and TRBJ1-5, with D hard to call. Germline CDR1 is MNHEY and CDR2 is SMNVEV (reference sequence). The CDR3 is made up of 13 amino acids. V lost 8 bases and J lost 3, with 11 bases in between. CDR3: CASGRQHNQPQHF. The CDR3 region has the DNA TGTGCCAGCGGTAGGCAGCACAATCAGCCCCAGCATTTT.

This chain connects TRBV7-9 to TRBJ2-3, with 11 nucleotides matching TRBD2. The CDR3 runs to 17 residues. Losses at the gene ends were 2 bases for V and 5 bases for J; bases not matched to a gene: 9. Per the germline V gene, CDR1 is SEHNR and CDR2 is FQNEAQ (reference sequence). CDR3 sequence reads: CASSLNLAGGLKDTQYF. The CDR3, as DNA: TGTGCCAGCAGCTTAAATCTAGCGGGAGGATTGAAAGATACGCAGTATTTT. Full variable domain (remainder filled in from reference TRBV7-9 and TRBJ2-3): DTGVSQNPRHKITKRGQNVTFRCDPISEHNRLYWYRQTLGQGPEFLTYFQNEAQLEKSRLLSDRFSAERPKGSFSTLEIQRTEQGDSAMYLCASSLNLAGGLKDTQYFGPGTRLTVL.

The CDR3: CASSYSDLRESWPQHF. DNA of the CDR3: TGTGCCAGCAGTTACTCGGATTTAAGGGAGTCTTGGCCCCAGCATTTT. The chain carries TRBV6-5 and TRBJ1-5; D call uncertain. The V end lost 0 bases, the J end lost 9 bases, and 18 bases lay between the germline ends. CDR1 is MNHEY, CDR2 SVGAGI, per germline. The CDR3 is made up of 16 amino acids.

The chain carries TRBV6-2 or TRBV6-3 and TRBJ1-4; maybe TRBD1 (6 bases). V lost 5 bases and J 3 bases, leaving 13 bases between the germline ends. This CDR3 comprises 15 residues. Per the germline V gene, CDR1 is MNHEY and CDR2 is SVGEGT. The CDR3 nucleotides are TGTGCCAGCAGTCGACGGACAGCGCCTAATGAAAAACTGTTTTTT. As protein: CASSRRTAPNEKLFF.

In its sample, this clonotype was seen a few times. This sequence joins TRBV5-1 and TRBJ2-5, with 7 bases matching TRBD1. After removal of 4 bases from V and 2 bases from J, the junction contained 5 bases not matched to a gene. CDR3 length: 14 amino acids. Germline V gene lookup returns CDR1 SGHRS and CDR2 YFSETQ. CDR3 sequence: CASSKDRPQETQYF. The CDR3 DNA reads as TGCGCCAGCAGCAAGGACAGGCCACAAGAGACCCAGTACTTC.

This clonotype was seen a handful of times. The chain is built from TRBV7-9 and TRBJ1-1, with TRBD1 identical over 7 bases. V was pared by 6 bases and J by 4 bases, with 8 bases of the junction left unmatched. Germline values: CDR1 SEHNR, CDR2 FQNEAQ (reference sequence). This CDR3 comprises 14 residues. The CDR3 here is CASRPQGSGTEAFF. In nucleotides, the CDR3 is TGTGCCAGCAGACCACAGGGGAGCGGCACTGAAGCTTTCTTT.

The chain uses TRBV9 and TRBJ2-7; TRBD2 aligns across 12 bases. J was trimmed by 4 bases and V by 0 bases; bases with no gene match: 5. The CDR3 runs to 16 residues. Germline V gene lookup returns CDR1 SGDLS and CDR2 YYNGEE. In DNA form, the CDR3 reads TGTGCCAGCAGCGTAGAATCGACTAGCGGGAGTTACGAGCAGTACTTC. Translating gives CASSVESTSGSYEQYF.

This chain uses TRBV4-3 with TRBJ2-2; D ambiguous. In germline, CDR1 is LGHNA, CDR2 YSLEER. This CDR3 is built from 14 residues. V dropped 0 bases and J dropped 6 bases, with 8 bases sitting between them. CDR3 in amino acids: CASSQDLEPGELFF. The DNA of the CDR3 is TGCGCCAGCAGCCAAGACCTAGAGCCCGGGGAGCTGTTTTTT.

This clonotype was seen more than once but under ten times. The genes are TRBV10-3 and TRBJ2-1; D unclear. This CDR3 contains 13 residues. Trimming removed 3 bases at V and 9 bases at J, with 12 bases between. Germline loops: CDR1 ENHRY, CDR2 SYGVKD. CDR3 loop: CAISEGRSIEQFF. The CDR3 DNA is TGTGCCATCAGTGAAGGCAGGTCAATTGAGCAGTTCTTC.

Many counts were recorded for this clonotype. This chain connects TRBV5-1 to TRBJ2-2; 11 nucleotides line up with TRBD2. Germline-derived CDR1 and CDR2 are SGHRS and YFSETQ. The CDR3 loop spans 13 amino acids. V lost 7 bases to trimming and J lost 5 bases; unmatched junction nucleotides: 1. Here the CDR3 reads CASRTSGTGELFF. The CDR3 region has the DNA TGCGCCAGCCGGACTAGCGGGACCGGGGAGCTGTTTTTT.

The chain is built from TRBV12-5 and TRBJ2-2; D unclear. Trimming shortened V by 5 bases and J by 3 bases, and 19 bases separated the two germline ends. The CDR3 consists of 17 residues. The germline gives CDR1 LGHNT, CDR2 FRNRAP. CDR3 residues: CASGPANPQAHTGELFF. The CDR3 nucleotides are TGTGCTAGTGGTCCGGCTAACCCCCAAGCGCACACCGGGGAGCTGTTTTTT.

The chain combines TRBV9 with TRBJ2-1; D unresolved. CDR1 and CDR2 from the germline V gene are SGDLS and YYNGEE. This CDR3 region has 12 residues. V was trimmed by 4 bases and J by 9 bases, leaving 11 bases between them. The CDR3 DNA is TGTGCCAGCAGCACCCCACCTGGTGAGCAGTTCTTC. Its translation: CASSTPPGEQFF.

The chain recombines TRBV3-1 with TRBJ2-1; D uncertain. Trimming took off 3 bases at V and 4 bases at J, with 19 bases between the two ends. Germline values: CDR1 LGHDT, CDR2 YNNKEL (reference sequence). The CDR3 runs to 17 residues. The DNA of the CDR3 is TGTGCCAGCAGCCACACCTGGGCACCACAAAATTACAATGAGCAGTTCTTC. Its protein product is CASSHTWAPQNYNEQFF.

This clonotype was seen many times. The chain recombines TRBV6-2 or TRBV6-3 with TRBJ2-1; D is perhaps TRBD1 or TRBD2 (5 bases each). This CDR3 is built from 17 residues. The V end lost 3 bases, the J end lost 4 bases, and 19 bases lay between the germline ends. Looked up from germline, CDR1 is MNHEY and CDR2 is SVGEGT. CDR3 sequence (DNA): TGTGCCAGCAGTTATCAGGCGGCAGGGAGTACTTACAATGAGCAGTTCTTC. Translated: CASSYQAAGSTYNEQFF.

The V call is TRBV20-1, the J call TRBJ1-4; D gene unclear. V lost 3 bases and J 2 bases, leaving 19 bases between the germline ends. The CDR3 totals 17 residues. Germline loops: CDR1 DFQATT, CDR2 SNEGSKA (reference sequence). The CDR3 reads CSASTPGPGGTNEKLFF. The DNA for the CDR3 is TGCAGTGCTAGCACACCGGGCCCTGGAGGGACTAATGAAAAACTGTTTTTT.